Listed below are T cell receptor beta chains from one sample, sequenced in a study of technical replicates of blood from several donors. Libraries were prepared by immunoSEQ multiplex PCR; TCRdb keeps only in-frame clonotypes and omits some of them. The sample shows around 58,000 clones, about 87% of them seen only once. The sequenced sample consisted of PBMCs. The receptor source for this set is a human donor in good health. Some clones in this sample may be carry-over from other donors' samples. Each CDR3 is given with its conserved first and last residue.

j_call,v_call,cdr3_aa
TRBJ1-2,TRBV30,CAWSGGGGTNYGYTF
TRBJ2-1,TRBV7-8,CASSARTSYNEQFF
TRBJ2-3,TRBV5-1,CASTLSSSADTQYF
TRBJ2-7,TRBV5-1,CASSYNAGTGGTSYEQYF
TRBJ1-6,TRBV6-1,CASSEVGNSPLHF
TRBJ2-3,TRBV15,CATSRARVRGTDTQYF
TRBJ2-1,TRBV30,CAWSPFGTSWGDEQFF
TRBJ1-2,TRBV19,CASSISLSYTF
TRBJ2-1,TRBV6-5,CASRDTGGGNEQFF
TRBJ1-2,TRBV2,CASSDRGYGYTF
TRBJ1-2,TRBV19,CASSVQGAGSYYGYTF
TRBJ2-3,TRBV4-3,CASSQDLSGASQDTQYF
TRBJ2-1,TRBV27,CASSTRGNEQFF
TRBJ1-1,TRBV2,CASRYRGTTEAFF
TRBJ2-2,TRBV29-1,CSVGGDTARTGELFF
TRBJ2-3,TRBV5-6,CASSPSGFTDTQYF
TRBJ1-5,TRBV30,CAWSFGTASEPQHF
TRBJ1-4,TRBV2,CASSRDGGLGEKLFF
TRBJ1-1,TRBV9,CASSGGGAEAFF
TRBJ1-6,TRBV21-1,CASSRVRSPLHF
TRBJ1-1,TRBV7-2,CASSRGDRRNTEAFF
TRBJ2-7,TRBV18,CASSPPGTSVLSEQYF
TRBJ1-1,TRBV7-9,CASSLRQGDTEAFF
TRBJ2-1,TRBV15,CATSRGDMKGFGSYNEQFF
TRBJ2-2,TRBV7-8,CASSPERITGELFF
TRBJ2-1,TRBV30,CAWSRRGLAGGFEQFF
TRBJ1-2,TRBV25-1,CASSGQGASYGYTF
TRBJ2-5,TRBV5-6,CASSLGDRGFETQYF
TRBJ2-3,TRBV7-9,CASSAPRLDRGTDTQYF
TRBJ2-7,TRBV25-1,CASSGGTGFVYEQYF
TRBJ1-1,TRBV5-1,CASSRDRQNTEAFF
TRBJ1-6,TRBV5-5,CASSPGQDDSPLHF
TRBJ2-2,TRBV19,CATLAGGPDTGELFF
TRBJ1-2,TRBV7-9,CASSVGQLDYFYGYTF
TRBJ2-1,TRBV7-9,CASSPRDRVSGEQFF
TRBJ2-3,TRBV7-2,CASSFRGHPQSTDTQYF
TRBJ1-2,TRBV9,CASSVDPDPNRGYTF